The sequence of this TCR beta chain was determined in a study of beta chain features in type 1 diabetes. As for the study in general: There was similarity between patients and healthy donors in age, gender and cell yields.

This CDR3 is 15 amino acids long. V lost 5 bases to trimming and J lost 3 bases; unmatched junction nucleotides: 4. Germline V CDR1 and CDR2: SGHTA, FQGNSA. Findings of the study overall: There was a moderate but significant shortening of TCRB CDR3s in all four CD4+ subsets of Type 1 diabetes patients.

A note on this clone: Antigen unknown.

cDNA synthesis used the whole RNA isolate, giving expressed TCRB sequences. Assay used: immunoSEQ multiplex PCR; TCRdb lists only in-frame clones, some missing. This table holds roughly 160,000 clones, roughly 8% found once. Heparinised blood was drawn once per donor, averaging around 120 mL. The TCR sequence derives from a woman between 40 and 55 years old with type 1 diabetes. V usage is TRBV7-2 and J usage is TRBJ2-5, with TRBD2 identical over 12 bases. The specimen sequenced was central memory CD4+ T cells from blood. The CDR3 loop is CASSPPSGREETQYF. For the CDR3, the DNA is TGTGCCAGCAGCCCTCCTAGCGGGAGGGAAGAGACCCAGTACTTC.